This TCR beta chain came from a study of spatial heterogeneity in lung cancer. One entry per CDR3 protein results from TCRdb running MiXCR on the 5' RACE reads. Among about 33,000 distinct CDR3 sequences listed, 8% to 13% were seen once. In this sample, this clonotype turned up many times. CDR3 length: 17 residues. Germline V gene lookup returns CDR1 MDHEN and CDR2 SYDVKM. Trimming shortened V by 2 bases and J by 5 bases, and 18 bases separated the two germline ends. Time point reported: blood at routine non-recurrence follow-up after resection. Material: PBMCs, obtained at follow-up. The chain couples TRBV28 to TRBJ1-4; D call uncertain. This TCR was recovered from a female donor with early-stage non-small cell lung cancer. In DNA, the CDR3 is TGTGCCAGCAGTTTACCCGTTGGCCTCAACATAAATGAAAAACTGTTTTTT. It is translated as CASSLPVGLNINEKLFF.